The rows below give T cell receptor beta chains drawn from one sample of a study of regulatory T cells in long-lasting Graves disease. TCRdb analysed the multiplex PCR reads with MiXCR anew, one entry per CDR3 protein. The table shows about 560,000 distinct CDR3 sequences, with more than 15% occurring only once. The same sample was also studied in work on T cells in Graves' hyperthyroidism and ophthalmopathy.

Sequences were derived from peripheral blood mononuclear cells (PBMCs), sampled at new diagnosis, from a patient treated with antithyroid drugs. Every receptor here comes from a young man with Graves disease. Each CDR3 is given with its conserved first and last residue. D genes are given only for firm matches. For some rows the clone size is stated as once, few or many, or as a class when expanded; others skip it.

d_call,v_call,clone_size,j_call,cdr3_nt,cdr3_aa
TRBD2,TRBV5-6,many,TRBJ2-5,TGTGCCAGCAGCATAGGGACTAGCGGGAGGATACGTCAAGAGACCCAGTACTTC,CASSIGTSGRIRQETQYF
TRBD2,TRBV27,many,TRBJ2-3,TGTGCCAGCAGTTTCCAGCGGGAGGGTAACACAGATACGCAGTATTTT,CASSFQREGNTDTQYF
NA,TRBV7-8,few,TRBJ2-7,TGTGCCAGCAGCTTGGAACCGGGGAGAGACGAGCAGTACTTC,CASSLEPGRDEQYF
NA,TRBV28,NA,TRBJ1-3,TGTGCCAGCAGTGAACCAGGGTCCTCTGGAAACACCATATATTTT,CASSEPGSSGNTIYF
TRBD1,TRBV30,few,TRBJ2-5,TGTGCCTGGAGTAAGGGGACAGATTTGCAAGAGACCCAGTACTTC,CAWSKGTDLQETQYF
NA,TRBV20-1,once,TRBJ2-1,TGCAGTGCCGGACTTACTGAGCAGTTCTTC,CSAGLTEQFF
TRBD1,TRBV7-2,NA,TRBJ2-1,TGTGCCAGCAGCTTCCCCCAGGGGGCCCTCGAATACAATGAGCAGTTCTTC,CASSFPQGALEYNEQFF
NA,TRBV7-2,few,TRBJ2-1,TGTGCCAGCAGTTCAGCGGCCCGCTCCTACAATGAGCAGTTCTTC,CASSSAARSYNEQFF
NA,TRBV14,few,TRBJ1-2,TGTGCCAGCAGCCTCGGGGTGCGGGGCTACACCTTC,CASSLGVRGYTF
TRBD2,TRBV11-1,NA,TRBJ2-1,TGTGCCAGCAGCTCCGGGACTAGCGGGACGATCAATGAGCAGTTCTTC,CASSSGTSGTINEQFF
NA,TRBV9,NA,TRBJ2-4,TGTGCCAGCAGCGTTGGTGGGGGCTTCGGGGACATTCAGTACTTC,CASSVGGGFGDIQYF
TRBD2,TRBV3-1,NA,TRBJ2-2,TGTGCCAGCACCTCTGCGGGAGGGCCGGCCGGGGAGCTGTTTTTT,CASTSAGGPAGELFF
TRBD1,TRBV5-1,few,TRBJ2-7,TGCGCCAGCAGCTTGGCCCCCTGGGACAGCTATTCCTACGAGCAGTACTTC,CASSLAPWDSYSYEQYF
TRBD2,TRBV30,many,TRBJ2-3,TGTGCCTGGAGTCTTCTAGCGGGGGGATCAGATACGCAGTATTTT,CAWSLLAGGSDTQYF
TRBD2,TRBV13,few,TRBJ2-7,TGTGCCAGCAGCCCCGTCTGGGAGAGTAGCGGGAGATACGAGCAGTACTTC,CASSPVWESSGRYEQYF
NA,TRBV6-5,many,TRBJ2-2,TGTGCCAGCAGTTACTCGGTAGCTAACACCGGGGAGCTGTTTTTT,CASSYSVANTGELFF
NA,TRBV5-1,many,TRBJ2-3,TGCGCCAGCAGCCCGATAGTCAGCGATACGCAGTATTTT,CASSPIVSDTQYF
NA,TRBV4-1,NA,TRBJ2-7,TGCGCCAGCAGCCCCTACCCCGGGCCTCAGTACGAGCAGTACTTC,CASSPYPGPQYEQYF
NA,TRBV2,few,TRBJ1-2,TGTGCCAGCAGTATCTATGGCTACACCTTC,CASSIYGYTF
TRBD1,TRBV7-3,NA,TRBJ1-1,TGTGCCAGCAGCCCCGGGACAGCAACGAACACTGAAGCTTTCTTT,CASSPGTATNTEAFF
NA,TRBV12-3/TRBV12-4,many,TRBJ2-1,TGTGCCAGCACCAACTACAATGAGCAGTTCTTC,CASTNYNEQFF
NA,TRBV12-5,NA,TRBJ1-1,TGTGCTAGTGGTCCGTCTACAGGGAACACTGAAGCTTTCTTT,CASGPSTGNTEAFF
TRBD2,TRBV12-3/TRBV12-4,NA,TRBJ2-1,TGTGTCAGCAGCACCGGGACTAGCGGGTTATACAATGAGCAGTTCTTC,CVSSTGTSGLYNEQFF